This paragraph covers one T cell receptor beta chain sequence. The data are from a study of blood T cell repertoires in COVID-19. Study-wide background: Sample material is recorded as cDNA or gDNA derived from T cells, B-cell-depleted T cells, or PBMCs.

TCRdb keeps only in-frame clones here, not all; method: immunoSEQ multiplex PCR. The repertoire includes 110,000 to 150,000 clones, 80% to 85% of them detected once, and around 8.6% sits in the top ten. V gave up 3 bases and J gave up 6 bases; unmatched junction bases: 4. The germline CDR1 and CDR2 sequences are MGHRA and YSYEKL. This CDR3 has 14 residues. The TCR was taken from a human donor in a cohort sampled during active COVID-19. The chain links TRBV4-1 to TRBJ1-1; TRBD1 agrees at 10 bases. Specimen: peripheral blood. The CDR3 nucleotides are TGCGCCAGCAGCCAGGGACAGGGGTACGCTGAAGCTTTCTTT. This encodes CASSQGQGYAEAFF.